This T cell receptor (beta chain) emerged from a study of beta chain features in type 1 diabetes. The study, taken as a whole, reports: Reduced insertions and increased deletions marked VDJ junctions in type 1 diabetes patients.

This clone was seen only a few times. Its antigen is unidentified. A single heparinised draw of approximately 0.12 L on average was taken per donor. The authors reverse transcribed all of the isolated RNA, so sequencing captured expressed TCRB transcripts. The protocol was immunoSEQ multiplex PCR, while the TCRdb copy is restricted to in-frame clones and leaves out a portion. The table has 150,000 to 200,000 clones, approximately 13% seen once. Sequencing was done on a sample of central memory CD4+ T cells from blood. The source is a young woman in good health.

In DNA form, the CDR3 reads TGTGCCAGCAGCCAACAGGGCTTGGGGGAGACCCAGTACTTC. Protein product: CASSQQGLGETQYF. The V call is TRBV16, the J call TRBJ2-5, with D maybe TRBD1 (5 bases). The germline gives CDR1 KGHSY, CDR2 FQNENV. V lost 2 bases and J lost 5, with 12 bases in between. This CDR3 is built from 14 residues.